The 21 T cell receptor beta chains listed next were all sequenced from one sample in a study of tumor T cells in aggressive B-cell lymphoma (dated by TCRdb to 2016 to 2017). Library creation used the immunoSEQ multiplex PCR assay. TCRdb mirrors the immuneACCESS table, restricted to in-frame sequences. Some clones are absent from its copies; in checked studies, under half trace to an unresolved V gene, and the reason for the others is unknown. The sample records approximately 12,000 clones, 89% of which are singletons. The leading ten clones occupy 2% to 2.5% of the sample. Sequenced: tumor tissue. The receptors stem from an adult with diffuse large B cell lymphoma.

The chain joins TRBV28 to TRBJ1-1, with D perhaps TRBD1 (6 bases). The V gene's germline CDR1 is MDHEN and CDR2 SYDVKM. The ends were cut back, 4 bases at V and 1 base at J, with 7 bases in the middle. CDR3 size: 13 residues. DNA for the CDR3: TGTGCCAGCAGTTCGGACAGGAACACTGAAGCTTTCTTT. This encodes CASSSDRNTEAFF.

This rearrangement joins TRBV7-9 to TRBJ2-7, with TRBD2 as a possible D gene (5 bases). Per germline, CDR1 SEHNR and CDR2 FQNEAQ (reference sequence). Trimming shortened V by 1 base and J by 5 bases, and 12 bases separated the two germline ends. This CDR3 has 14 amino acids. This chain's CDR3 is CASSLDGIANEQYF. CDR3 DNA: TGTGCCAGCAGCTTAGACGGTATAGCGAACGAGCAGTACTTC.

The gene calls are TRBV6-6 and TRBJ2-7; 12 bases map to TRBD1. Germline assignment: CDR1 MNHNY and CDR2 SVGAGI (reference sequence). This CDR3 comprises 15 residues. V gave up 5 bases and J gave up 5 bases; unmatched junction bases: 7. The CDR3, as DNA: TGTGCCAGCAGTCGCAGGGGACAGGGGGCGGACGAGCAGTACTTC. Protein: CASSRRGQGADEQYF.

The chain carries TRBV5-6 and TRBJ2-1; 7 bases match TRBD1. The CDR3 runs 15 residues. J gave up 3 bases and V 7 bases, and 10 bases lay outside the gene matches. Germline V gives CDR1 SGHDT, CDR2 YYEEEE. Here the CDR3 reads CASLLIRDSYNEQFF. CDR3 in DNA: TGTGCCAGCTTACTTATCCGGGACAGCTACAATGAGCAGTTCTTC.

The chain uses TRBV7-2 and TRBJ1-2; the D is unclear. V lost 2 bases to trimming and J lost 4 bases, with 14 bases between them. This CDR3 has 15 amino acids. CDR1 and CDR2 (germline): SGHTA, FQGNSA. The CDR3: CASSLSPGSVYGYTF. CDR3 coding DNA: TGTGCCAGCAGCTTATCGCCGGGGAGTGTCTATGGCTACACCTTC.

The CDR3 sequence is CASSEKKRAIYEQYF. In DNA form, the CDR3 reads TGTGCCAGCAGCGAGAAAAAGAGAGCAATCTACGAGCAGTACTTC. The rearrangement links TRBV7-8 to TRBJ2-7; D not resolved. The V end was cut by 5 bases, the J end by 3 bases, with 17 bases between. The germline V gene encodes CDR1 SGHVS and CDR2 FQNEAQ. The CDR3 is 15 residues long. Together with reference TRBV7-8 and TRBJ2-7, the CDR3 gives the full variable domain: GAGVSQSPRYKVAKRGQDVALRCDPISGHVSLFWYQQALGQGPEFLTYFQNEAQLDKSGLPSDRFFAERPEGSVSTLKIQRTQQEDSAVYLCASSEKKRAIYEQYFGPGTRLTVT.

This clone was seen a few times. CDR3 bases: TGCGCCAGTTCTCCCGGGTCCCGGGCTTTCTTT. This codes for CASSPGSRAFF. This chain uses TRBV10-1 with TRBJ1-1; D is uncertain. Germline V gives CDR1 WNHNN, CDR2 SYGVQD (reference sequence). Trimming removed 9 bases from V and 11 bases from J, with 16 bases in between. The CDR3 runs 11 residues.

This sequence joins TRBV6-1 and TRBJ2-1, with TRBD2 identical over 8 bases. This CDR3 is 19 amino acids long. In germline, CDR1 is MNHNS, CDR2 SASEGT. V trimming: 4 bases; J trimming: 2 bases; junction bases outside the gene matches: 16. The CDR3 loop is CASSVQAGEVSATYNEQFF. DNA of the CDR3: TGTGCCAGCAGTGTTCAAGCGGGGGAGGTCTCGGCCACCTACAATGAGCAGTTCTTC.

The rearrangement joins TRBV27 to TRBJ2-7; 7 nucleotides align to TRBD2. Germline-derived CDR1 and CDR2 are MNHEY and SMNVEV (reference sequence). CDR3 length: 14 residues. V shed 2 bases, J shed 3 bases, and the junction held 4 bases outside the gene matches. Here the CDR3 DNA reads TGTGCCAGCAGTTTAACGGCTAGCGGCTACGAGCAGTACTTC. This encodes CASSLTASGYEQYF.

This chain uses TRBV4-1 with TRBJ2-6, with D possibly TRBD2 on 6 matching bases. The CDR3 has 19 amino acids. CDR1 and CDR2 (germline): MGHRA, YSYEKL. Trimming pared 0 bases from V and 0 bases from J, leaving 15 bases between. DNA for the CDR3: TGCGCCAGCAGCCAAGAGGGGGGTACAGGATTCTCTGGGGCCAACGTCCTGACTTTC. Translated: CASSQEGGTGFSGANVLTF.

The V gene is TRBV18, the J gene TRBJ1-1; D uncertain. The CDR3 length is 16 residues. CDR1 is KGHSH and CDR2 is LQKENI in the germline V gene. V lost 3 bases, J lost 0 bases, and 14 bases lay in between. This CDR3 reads CASSPKEDYMNTEAFF. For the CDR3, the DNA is TGTGCCAGCTCACCGAAAGAAGACTACATGAACACTGAAGCTTTCTTT.

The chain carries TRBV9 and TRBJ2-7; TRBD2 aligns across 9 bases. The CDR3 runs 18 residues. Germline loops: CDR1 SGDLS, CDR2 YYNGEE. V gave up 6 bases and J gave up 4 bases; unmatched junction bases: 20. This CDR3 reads CASNPWRAGGPIKYEQYF. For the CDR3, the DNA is TGTGCCAGCAACCCGTGGCGTGCGGGAGGGCCCATAAAGTACGAGCAGTACTTC.

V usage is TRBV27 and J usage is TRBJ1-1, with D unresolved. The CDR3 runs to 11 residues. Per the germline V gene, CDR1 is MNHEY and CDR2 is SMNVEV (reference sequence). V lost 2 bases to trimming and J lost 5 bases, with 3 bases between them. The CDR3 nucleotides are TGTGCCAGCAGTTTAACAACTGAAGCTTTCTTT. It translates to CASSLTTEAFF.

For the CDR3, the DNA is TGTGCCAGCAGTTCTGGGTGGAGTGAAAAACTGTTTTTT. The encoded protein is CASSSGWSEKLFF. V and J are TRBV6-5 and TRBJ1-4; D is unclear. Trimming cost V 4 bases and J 7 bases, with 10 bases left between them. CDR1 and CDR2 (germline): MNHEY, SVGAGI. The CDR3 consists of 13 residues.

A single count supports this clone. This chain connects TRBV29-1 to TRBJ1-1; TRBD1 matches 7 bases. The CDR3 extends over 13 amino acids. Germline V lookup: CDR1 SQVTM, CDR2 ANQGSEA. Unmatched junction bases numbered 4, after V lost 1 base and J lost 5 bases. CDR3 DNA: TGCAGCGTTGAAGGTCAGGGGGGAACTGAAGCTTTCTTT. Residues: CSVEGQGGTEAFF.

The CDR3 loop is CASSSGAPSYNEQFF. CDR3 sequence (DNA): TGTGCCAGCAGCTCAGGGGCTCCCTCCTACAATGAGCAGTTCTTC. The rearrangement links TRBV11-2 to TRBJ2-1; D may be TRBD1 (6 bases). Germline CDR1 reads SGHAT; CDR2 reads FQNNGV. The V end lost 4 bases, the J end lost 0 bases, and 10 bases lay between the germline ends. CDR3 length equals 15 residues.

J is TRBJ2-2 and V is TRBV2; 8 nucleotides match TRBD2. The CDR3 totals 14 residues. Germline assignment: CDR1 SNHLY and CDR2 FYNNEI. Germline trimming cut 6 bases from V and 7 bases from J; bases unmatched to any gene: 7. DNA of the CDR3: TGTGCCAGCAGGCTAGCGGGTACGGGCGGGGAGCTGTTTTTT. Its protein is CASRLAGTGGELFF.

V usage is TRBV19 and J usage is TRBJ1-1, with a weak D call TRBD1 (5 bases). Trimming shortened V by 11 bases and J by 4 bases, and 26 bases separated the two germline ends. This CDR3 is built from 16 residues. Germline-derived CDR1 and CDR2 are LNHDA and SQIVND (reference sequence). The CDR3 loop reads CASYRSIGRGFTEAFF. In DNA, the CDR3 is TGTGCCTCCTATCGGAGTATCGGACGGGGGTTCACTGAAGCTTTCTTT.

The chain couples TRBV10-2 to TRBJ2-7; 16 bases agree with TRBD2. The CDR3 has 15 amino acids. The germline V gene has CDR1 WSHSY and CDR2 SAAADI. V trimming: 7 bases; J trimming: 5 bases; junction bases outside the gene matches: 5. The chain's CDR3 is CASTLGLAGGDEQYF. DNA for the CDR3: TGCGCCAGCACCCTGGGACTAGCGGGAGGGGACGAGCAGTACTTC.

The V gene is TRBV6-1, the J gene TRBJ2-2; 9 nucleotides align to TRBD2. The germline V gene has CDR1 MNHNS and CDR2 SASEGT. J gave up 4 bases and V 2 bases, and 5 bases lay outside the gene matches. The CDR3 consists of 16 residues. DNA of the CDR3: TGTGCCAGCAGTGAAAGACTAGCGGTGGTCACCGGGGAGCTGTTTTTT. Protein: CASSERLAVVTGELFF.

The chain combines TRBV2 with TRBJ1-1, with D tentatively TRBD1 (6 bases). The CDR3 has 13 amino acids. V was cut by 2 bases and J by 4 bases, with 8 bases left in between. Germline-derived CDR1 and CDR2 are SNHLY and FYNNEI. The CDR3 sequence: CASSERGGTEAFF. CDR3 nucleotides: TGTGCCAGCAGTGAACGAGGGGGCACTGAAGCTTTCTTT. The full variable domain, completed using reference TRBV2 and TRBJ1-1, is EPEVTQTPSHQVTQMGQEVILRCVPISNHLYFYWYRQILGQKVEFLVSFYNNEISEKSEIFDDQFSVERPDGSNFTLKIRSTKLEDSAMYFCASSERGGTEAFFGQGTRLTVV.